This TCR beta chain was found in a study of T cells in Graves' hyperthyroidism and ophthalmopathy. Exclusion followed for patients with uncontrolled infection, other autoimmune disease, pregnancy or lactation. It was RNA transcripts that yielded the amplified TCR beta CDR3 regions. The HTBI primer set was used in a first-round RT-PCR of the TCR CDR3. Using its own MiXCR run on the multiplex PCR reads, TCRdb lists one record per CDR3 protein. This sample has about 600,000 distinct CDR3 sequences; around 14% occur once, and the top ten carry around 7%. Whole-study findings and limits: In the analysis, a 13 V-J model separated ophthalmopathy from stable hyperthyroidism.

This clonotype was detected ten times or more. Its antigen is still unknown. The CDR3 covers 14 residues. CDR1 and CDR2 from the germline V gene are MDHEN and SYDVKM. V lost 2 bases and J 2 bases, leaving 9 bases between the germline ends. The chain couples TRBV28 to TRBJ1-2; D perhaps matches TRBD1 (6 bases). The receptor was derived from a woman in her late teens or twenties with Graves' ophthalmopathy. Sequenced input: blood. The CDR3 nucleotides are TGTGCCAGCAGTTTAACTGGACAGAACTATGGCTACACCTTC. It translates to CASSLTGQNYGYTF.